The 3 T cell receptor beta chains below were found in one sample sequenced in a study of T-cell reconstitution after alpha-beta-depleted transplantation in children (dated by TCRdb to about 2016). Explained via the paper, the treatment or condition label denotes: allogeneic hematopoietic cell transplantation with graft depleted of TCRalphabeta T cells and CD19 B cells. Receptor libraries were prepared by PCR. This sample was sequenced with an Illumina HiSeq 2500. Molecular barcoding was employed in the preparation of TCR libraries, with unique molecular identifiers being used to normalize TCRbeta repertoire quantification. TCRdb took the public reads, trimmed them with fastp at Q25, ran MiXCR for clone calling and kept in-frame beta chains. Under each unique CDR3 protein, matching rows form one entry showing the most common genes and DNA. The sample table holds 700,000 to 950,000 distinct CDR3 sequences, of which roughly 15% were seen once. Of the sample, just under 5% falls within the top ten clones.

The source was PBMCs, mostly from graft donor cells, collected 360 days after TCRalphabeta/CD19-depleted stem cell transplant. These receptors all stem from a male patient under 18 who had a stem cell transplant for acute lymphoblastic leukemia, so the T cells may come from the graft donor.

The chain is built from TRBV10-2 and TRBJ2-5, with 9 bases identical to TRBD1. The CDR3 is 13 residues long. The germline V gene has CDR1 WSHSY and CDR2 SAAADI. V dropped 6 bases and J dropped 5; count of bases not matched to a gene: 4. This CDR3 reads CASRGQGMETQYF. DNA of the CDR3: TGCGCCAGCAGGGGACAGGGCATGGAGACCCAGTACTTC.

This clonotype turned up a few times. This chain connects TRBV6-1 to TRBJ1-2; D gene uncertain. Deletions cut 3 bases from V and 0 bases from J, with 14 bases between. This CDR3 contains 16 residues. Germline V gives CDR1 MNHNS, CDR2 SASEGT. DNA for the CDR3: TGTGCCAGCAGTGACCCGACACTTTTAGCTAACTATGGCTACACCTTC. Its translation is CASSDPTLLANYGYTF.

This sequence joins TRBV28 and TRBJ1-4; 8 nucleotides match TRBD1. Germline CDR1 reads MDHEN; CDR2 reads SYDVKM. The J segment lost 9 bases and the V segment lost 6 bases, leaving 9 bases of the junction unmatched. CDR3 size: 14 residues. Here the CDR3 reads CASRTGGRIKKLFF. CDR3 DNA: TGTGCCAGCAGAACAGGGGGGAGAATTAAAAAACTGTTTTTT.